Sequencing of this T cell receptor (beta chain) was carried out in a study of blood T cell repertoires in COVID-19. Clones were sequenced by immunoSEQ multiplex PCR, and TCRdb holds only the in-frame ones, with some missing. There are some 90,000 clones in the sample; 80% to 90% occur only once, and roughly 8.9% lies in the top ten. Trimming cost V 7 bases and J 4 bases, with 17 bases left between them. The CDR3 extends over 15 amino acids. CDR1 is MDHEN and CDR2 is SYDVKM in the germline V gene. The clonotype originates from a man aged 50-59 years with acute or convalescent COVID-19. This chain links TRBV28 with TRBJ2-1, with a tentative D call TRBD1 (6 bases). The sample was peripheral blood. The CDR3 nucleotides are TGTGCCAGCAAAAGGCGGCAGGGGCTTTACAATGAGCAGTTCTTC. Translation: CASKRRQGLYNEQFF.